These 32 T cell receptor beta chains were all obtained from the same sample, sequenced in a study of shared clonotypes between healthy human individuals (dated by TCRdb to about 2020). The library was prepared using the immunoSEQ multiplex PCR assay. The source is immuneACCESS, and TCRdb retained only in-frame sequences with V and J called. Part of the clones is not carried over; for the studies checked, unresolved V genes explain less than half of this, and the remainder is unexplained. The sample yields some 240,000 clones; 60% to 80% were counted once. The ten biggest clones cover approximately 10% of the sample. The sequenced sample consisted of memory CD4+ T cells sorted from blood. The cell subset or site label for this specimen denotes: CD45RA-negative fraction. Receptors originate from a man in his thirties or forties in good health.

The chain employs TRBV15 and TRBJ2-1; tentatively, D is TRBD2 (5 bases). Germline CDR1 is LNHNV and CDR2 is YYDKDF (reference sequence). The CDR3 extends over 17 amino acids. The V and J ends lost 0 bases and 6 bases respectively, with 18 bases between them. DNA for the CDR3: TGTGCCACCAGCAGAGATCTGACGAGGGTGACTGGCAATGAGCAGTTCTTC. Residues: CATSRDLTRVTGNEQFF.

The chain links TRBV30 to TRBJ2-1, with TRBD1 identical over 9 bases. This CDR3 has 15 amino acids. V was clipped by 3 bases and J by 4 bases; unmatched bases: 7. Germline V gene lookup returns CDR1 GTSNPN and CDR2 SVGIG (reference sequence). CDR3 sequence (DNA): TGTGCCTGGAGCATCGACAGGGGGATTTACAATGAGCAGTTCTTC. Protein product: CAWSIDRGIYNEQFF.

The chain has TRBV30 and TRBJ2-7; 7 bases map to TRBD1. From germline, CDR1 is GTSNPN and CDR2 SVGIG (reference sequence). V trimming: 2 bases; J trimming: 2 bases; junction bases outside the gene matches: 3. The length of the CDR3 is 13 residues. The CDR3 reads CAWSTGTAYEQYF. CDR3 sequence (DNA): TGTGCCTGGAGTACAGGGACAGCCTACGAGCAGTACTTC.

Comment on this clone: The sample carries other DNA sequences with the same CDR3. This chain connects TRBV6-5 to TRBJ2-7; D is undetermined. V was pared by 0 bases and J by 2 bases, with 5 bases between. CDR1 and CDR2 (germline): MNHEY, SVGAGI. The CDR3 consists of 13 residues. The CDR3 region has the DNA TGTGCCAGCAGTTACTCTTCGGCCTACGAGCAGTACTTC. Residues: CASSYSSAYEQYF.

This clone was detected only a few times. V and J are TRBV7-6 and TRBJ2-5; maybe TRBD1 (6 bases). The CDR3 runs 11 residues. The germline V and J ends were trimmed by 5 bases and 5 bases, with 6 bases remaining between them. The germline V gene has CDR1 SGHVS and CDR2 FNYEAQ. CDR3 loop: CASSQGETQYF. Here the CDR3 DNA reads TGTGCCAGCAGCCAGGGGGAGACCCAGTACTTC.

V gene TRBV7-9 combines with J gene TRBJ2-1; 8 bases are a match to TRBD1. CDR1 SEHNR and CDR2 FQNEAQ come from the germline V gene (reference sequence). J gave up 7 bases and V 2 bases, and 7 bases lay outside the gene matches. The CDR3 sequence is 15 residues long. In DNA, the CDR3 is TGTGCCAGCAGCTTACGCCAGGGGGCAAAAAATGAGCAGTTCTTC. Encoded protein: CASSLRQGAKNEQFF.

V usage is TRBV7-6 and J usage is TRBJ2-4; weak D call: TRBD2 (5 bases). The CDR3 spans 14 residues. The V and J ends lost 5 bases and 9 bases respectively, with 17 bases between them. Germline V CDR1 and CDR2: SGHVS, FNYEAQ. DNA for the CDR3: TGTGCCAGCAGCCCCACGGGAAGGCTCGGCATTCAGTACTTC. Translated: CASSPTGRLGIQYF.

The DNA of the CDR3 is TGTGCCACGCTTCTAGCGGAGCCTACATCTGAGCAGTTCTTC. This encodes CATLLAEPTSEQFF. The genes are TRBV28 and TRBJ2-1, with 7 bases aligning to TRBD2. The CDR3 is 14 amino acids. The J segment lost 9 bases and the V segment lost 10 bases, leaving 15 bases of the junction unmatched. The germline V gene encodes CDR1 MDHEN and CDR2 SYDVKM. Full variable domain (rest looked up from reference TRBV28 and TRBJ2-1): DVKVTQSSRYLVKRTGEKVFLECVQDMDHENMFWYRQDPGLGLRLIYFSYDVKMKEKGDIPEGYSVSREKKERFSLILESASTNQTSMYLCATLLAEPTSEQFFGPGTRLTVL.

The CDR3, as DNA: TGTGCCAGCAGTCGGCAATTATCGGAGACCCAGTACTTC. Amino acid sequence: CASSRQLSETQYF. This chain connects TRBV27 to TRBJ2-5; D is undetermined. Deletions cut 5 bases from V and 5 bases from J, with 12 bases between. CDR1 is MNHEY and CDR2 is SMNVEV in the germline V gene (reference sequence). This CDR3 has 13 amino acids.

The chain is built from TRBV13 and TRBJ2-5; D perhaps matches TRBD2 (6 bases). The CDR3 runs to 13 residues. CDR1 is PRHDT, CDR2 FYEKMQ, per germline (reference sequence). Trimming pared 0 bases from V and 5 bases from J, leaving 7 bases between. CDR3 DNA: TGTGCCAGCAGCTTAGGGGCGGGGGAGACCCAGTACTTC. Amino acid sequence: CASSLGAGETQYF.

The table lists this clone with a count of one. V is TRBV7-8 and J is TRBJ2-7; a possible D gene is TRBD1 (6 bases). Between the trimmed V and J ends, which lost 5 bases and 6 bases, there was a span of 8 bases. The V gene's germline CDR1 is SGHVS and CDR2 FQNEAQ. CDR3 length equals 11 residues. The CDR3 here is CASSQDSEQYF. The CDR3 DNA sequence: TGTGCCAGCAGCCAGGACAGCGAGCAGTACTTC.

As to this clone: Germline and junction disagree at one end, which may indicate a read error. This rearrangement joins TRBV10-3 to TRBJ1-2; a weak D match, TRBD1 (5 bases). The CDR3 has 12 residues. Per germline, CDR1 ENHRY and CDR2 SYGVKD. CDR3 sequence: CATSDSRYGYTF. CDR3 coding DNA: TGTGCCACCAGTGACAGCCGATATGGCTACACCTTC.

The V call is TRBV13, the J call TRBJ1-1; 7 bases agree with TRBD1. The V gene's germline CDR1 is PRHDT and CDR2 FYEKMQ (reference sequence). J was trimmed by 10 bases and V by 5 bases; bases with no gene match: 7. This CDR3 region has 12 residues. The CDR3 nucleotides read TGTGCCAGCAGCATATCCAGACAGGGAGCTTTCTTT. Translation gives CASSISRQGAFF. Full variable domain (rest looked up from reference TRBV13 and TRBJ1-1): AAGVIQSPRHLIKEKRETATLKCYPIPRHDTVYWYQQGPGQDPQFLISFYEKMQSDKGSIPDRFSAQQFSDYHSELNMSSLELGDSALYFCASSISRQGAFFGQGTRLTVV.

The chain combines TRBV28 with TRBJ2-7; 9 bases map to TRBD2. Looked up from germline, CDR1 is MDHEN and CDR2 is SYDVKM. The V gene end was trimmed by 2 bases and the J gene end by 1 base; junction bases not matched to a gene: 3. CDR3 length equals 15 residues. In DNA form, the CDR3 reads TGTGCCAGCAGTTTAGCGGGAGGGCCGTCCTACGAGCAGTACTTC. This codes for CASSLAGGPSYEQYF.

This chain uses TRBV7-6 with TRBJ2-7; 8 bases line up with TRBD1. There are 14 residues in the CDR3. The V gene's germline CDR1 is SGHVS and CDR2 FNYEAQ. Unmatched junction bases numbered 9, after V lost 5 bases and J lost 6 bases. The CDR3 reads CASSRDRIQGEQYF. The CDR3 DNA is TGTGCCAGCAGCCGGGACAGGATTCAAGGCGAGCAGTACTTC.

The rearrangement uses TRBV4-3 and TRBJ2-7, with D unresolved. With 0 bases removed from V and 3 bases from J, the gap between germline ends came to 12 bases. The CDR3 covers 15 residues. Germline loops: CDR1 LGHNA, CDR2 YSLEER. The CDR3 nucleotides are TGCGCCAGCAGCCAAGATATCATGGCTAACTACGAGCAGTACTTC. This encodes CASSQDIMANYEQYF.

This clone was counted only a few times. This sequence joins TRBV29-1 and TRBJ2-6, with a possible D match to TRBD2 (6 bases). This CDR3 region has 14 residues. V was trimmed by 5 bases and J by 4 bases, leaving 12 bases between them. Germline V gives CDR1 SQVTM, CDR2 ANQGSEA. The CDR3 protein is CSVRGGVGANVLTF. Written as DNA, the CDR3 is TGCAGCGTTCGAGGAGGGGTCGGGGCCAACGTCCTGACTTTC.

This chain joins TRBV5-1 and TRBJ2-7; either TRBD1 or TRBD2 may fit D (6 bases each). The CDR3 is 17 residues long. Trimming pared 2 bases from V and 0 bases from J, leaving 18 bases between. CDR1 is SGHRS, CDR2 YFSETQ, per germline. The CDR3 is CASSLPEKGGPSYEQYF. The DNA of the CDR3 is TGCGCCAGCAGCTTACCAGAGAAGGGGGGACCCTCCTACGAGCAGTACTTC.

DNA for the CDR3: TGTGCCAGCAGTGACTCGGCCGGAACCCCCTATGGCTACACCTTC. Protein product: CASSDSAGTPYGYTF. This chain connects TRBV6-4 to TRBJ1-2; D is unclear. This CDR3 has 15 residues. CDR1 and CDR2 from the germline V gene are MRHNA and SNTAGT. The ends were cut back, 0 bases at V and 4 bases at J, with 12 bases in the middle.

This rearrangement joins TRBV9 to TRBJ2-3, with 8 bases aligning to TRBD2. Losses at the gene ends were 3 bases for V and 1 base for J; bases not matched to a gene: 19. The CDR3 totals 20 residues. From germline, CDR1 is SGDLS and CDR2 YYNGEE. The CDR3 region has the DNA TGTGCCAGCAGCGAGTCCCTAAATGCGGGAGGACCCCGAGGCACAGATACGCAGTATTTT. Translating it yields CASSESLNAGGPRGTDTQYF.

DNA of the CDR3: TGTGCCACCCAGGCCGGGGGTTGGGGCACAGATACGCAGTATTTT. Amino acids: CATQAGGWGTDTQYF. The V gene is TRBV28, the J gene TRBJ2-3; D perhaps matches TRBD2 (6 bases). The CDR3 spans 15 residues. Germline V CDR1 and CDR2: MDHEN, SYDVKM. V was pared by 10 bases and J by 1 base, with 18 bases between. Full variable domain (rest looked up from reference TRBV28 and TRBJ2-3): DVKVTQSSRYLVKRTGEKVFLECVQDMDHENMFWYRQDPGLGLRLIYFSYDVKMKEKGDIPEGYSVSREKKERFSLILESASTNQTSMYLCATQAGGWGTDTQYFGPGTRLTVL.

V gene TRBV7-2 combines with J gene TRBJ2-4; 14 bases agree with TRBD2. Germline V CDR1 and CDR2: SGHTA, FQGNSA. Trimming took 5 bases from V and 16 from J; bases not matched to a gene: 13. CDR3 length: 15 amino acids. This chain's CDR3 is CASSPGETSGRAIYF. The CDR3 nucleotides are TGTGCCAGCAGCCCGGGGGAGACTAGCGGGAGGGCAATTTACTTC.

In its sample, this clone was seen many times. The genes are TRBV19 and TRBJ2-2; D may be TRBD1 (6 bases). Germline V lookup: CDR1 LNHDA, CDR2 SQIVND (reference sequence). This CDR3 has 15 amino acids. V was clipped by 4 bases and J by 5 bases, with 14 bases between them. The CDR3 DNA is TGTGCCAGTAGTACCCGGGACACACAAACCGGGGAGCTGTTTTTT. It is translated as CASSTRDTQTGELFF.

V and J are TRBV7-2 and TRBJ2-1; TRBD1 aligns across 10 bases. The J segment lost 6 bases and the V segment lost 6 bases, leaving 17 bases of the junction unmatched. The V gene's germline CDR1 is SGHTA and CDR2 FQGNSA. The CDR3 consists of 18 residues. Here the CDR3 reads CASSRMWGQGLGFNEQFF. The CDR3 coding sequence is TGTGCCAGCAGTCGAATGTGGGGACAGGGGTTAGGTTTCAATGAGCAGTTCTTC.

The V call is TRBV19, the J call TRBJ1-5, with D maybe TRBD1 (6 bases). The V and J ends lost 4 bases and 2 bases respectively, with 15 bases between them. The CDR3 extends over 16 amino acids. In germline, CDR1 is LNHDA, CDR2 SQIVND (reference sequence). The CDR3 DNA sequence: TGTGCCAGTAGTACCTCTTTAGGGGGGGGCAATCAGCCCCAGCATTTT. Translating gives CASSTSLGGGNQPQHF.

A single count supports this clone. The chain's CDR3 is CASSFSSGTGGRAFF. The CDR3 nucleotides are TGTGCCAGCAGTTTCTCGTCTGGGACAGGGGGCCGGGCTTTCTTT. The genes are TRBV28 and TRBJ1-1, with TRBD1 identical over 12 bases. The CDR3 has 15 amino acids. V was pared by 3 bases and J by 11 bases, with 10 bases of the junction left unmatched. Germline V gene lookup returns CDR1 MDHEN and CDR2 SYDVKM.

V usage is TRBV15 and J usage is TRBJ2-5, with a weak D call TRBD1 (6 bases). Per the germline V gene, CDR1 is LNHNV and CDR2 is YYDKDF (reference sequence). The CDR3 sequence is 15 residues long. Trimming pared 0 bases from V and 4 bases from J, leaving 12 bases between. CDR3: CATSREPNRVETQYF. CDR3 in DNA: TGTGCCACCAGCAGAGAGCCAAACAGGGTAGAGACCCAGTACTTC.

The V and J genes are TRBV5-1 and TRBJ2-1, with D perhaps given as TRBD1 or TRBD2 (5 bases each). The germline V gene has CDR1 SGHRS and CDR2 YFSETQ. The V and J ends lost 2 bases and 5 bases respectively, with 14 bases between them. The CDR3 contains 15 residues. The CDR3 DNA reads TGCGCCAGCAGCTTCCGGGACGGCGTCGACAATGAGCAGTTCTTC. It codes for CASSFRDGVDNEQFF.

A few counts support this clone. The chain joins TRBV18 to TRBJ2-3, with 7 bases that match TRBD1. Trimming took 8 bases from V and 2 from J; bases not matched to a gene: 10. Germline values: CDR1 KGHSH, CDR2 LQKENI. The CDR3 spans 15 residues. The CDR3 sequence is CASRRTGFDTDTQYF. CDR3 DNA: TGTGCCAGCCGCCGGACAGGCTTTGACACAGATACGCAGTATTTT. Full variable domain (outside the CDR3, taken from reference TRBV18 and TRBJ2-3): NAGVMQNPRHLVRRRGQEARLRCSPMKGHSHVYWYRQLPEEGLKFMVYLQKENIIDESGMPKERFSAEFPKEGPSILRIQQVVRGDSAAYFCASRRTGFDTDTQYFGPGTRLTVL.

The chain uses TRBV7-3 and TRBJ1-2; D ambiguous. The CDR3 contains 13 residues. Trimming removed 0 bases at V and 5 bases at J, with 7 bases between. Germline-derived CDR1 and CDR2 are SGHTA and FQGTGA. CDR3 nucleotide sequence: TGTGCCAGCAGCTTAACTGGTGGATATGGCTACACCTTC. Translating gives CASSLTGGYGYTF.

The chain's CDR3 is CASSSDGYEQYF. In nucleotides, the CDR3 is TGTGCCAGCTCGTCGGACGGCTACGAGCAGTACTTC. The chain combines TRBV18 with TRBJ2-7; D ambiguous. CDR1 is KGHSH, CDR2 LQKENI, per germline. Trimming took 6 bases from V and 3 from J, leaving 9 bases between them. The CDR3 length is 12 residues.

This clone showed up many times. The CDR3 DNA reads as TGTGCCAGCAGCCAGGGGAGGGGGGACGAGCAGTACTTC. It translates to CASSQGRGDEQYF. V gene TRBV9 combines with J gene TRBJ2-7; D perhaps matches TRBD2 (7 bases). Germline V gene data show CDR1 as SGDLS and CDR2 as YYNGEE. Trimming removed 4 bases from V and 5 bases from J, with 13 bases in between. There are 13 residues in the CDR3.